This entry is about one T cell receptor beta chain. Its antigen is currently unknown. Produced via immunoSEQ multiplex PCR; TCRdb's table is partial and in-frame only. Counted here are 65,000 to 70,000 clones, roughly nine tenths occurring once; the ten biggest clones make up around 3%. Deletions cut 2 bases from V and 8 bases from J, with 15 bases between. This CDR3 has 14 residues. Germline V lookup: CDR1 SEHNR, CDR2 FQNEAQ (reference sequence). The donors were members of the validation cohort comprising some 130 subjects, separate from the roughly 700-subject first cohort. The sample is drawn from a study of cytomegalovirus exposure and HLA in healthy donors. Whole-study findings and limits: Both high specificity and high sensitivity reportedly marked the classifier's diagnosis of cytomegalovirus status.

This chain connects TRBV7-9 to TRBJ1-1; possible D gene TRBD1, 5 bases. Sequencing was done on a sample of PBMCs. The sequence was collected from a man between 18 and 29 years old in good health and CMV-seronegative. The CDR3 protein is CASSLSQGGSEAFF. CDR3 nucleotides: TGTGCCAGCAGCTTAAGCCAGGGAGGATCAGAAGCTTTCTTT.